Presented here are 15 T cell receptor beta chains from one specimen sequenced in a study of T cell responses to AZD1222 COVID-19 vaccine. Repertoires were generated with immunoSEQ multiplex PCR, while TCRdb's copy carries only in-frame clones and drops some. The table shows 100,000 to 120,000 clones, with approximately 89% occurring only once. Sequenced here: peripheral blood, sampled on day 0 of MenACWY control vaccination. These receptors came from an adult in good health.

The rearrangement uses TRBV4-1 and TRBJ1-3; TRBD1 matches at 7 bases. The V segment lost 1 base and the J segment 1 base; nucleotides outside the gene matches: 13. CDR3 size: 19 residues. Germline CDR1 and CDR2: MGHRA and YSYEKL. CDR3 residues: CASSQGTGAVQWSGNTIYF. The CDR3 region has the DNA TGCGCCAGCAGCCAAGGGACAGGAGCAGTTCAATGGTCTGGAAACACCATATATTTT.

The chain recombines TRBV19 with TRBJ1-6; D remains unclear. The CDR3 runs 15 residues. Trimming took 2 bases from V and 7 from J, leaving 12 bases between them. Germline CDR1 reads LNHDA; CDR2 reads SQIVND (reference sequence). CDR3 nucleotides: TGTGCCAGTAGTATAAATCCAGGTGGCAATTCACCCCTCCACTTT. The encoded protein is CASSINPGGNSPLHF.

V gene TRBV27 combines with J gene TRBJ1-2; the D is unclear. Germline V gives CDR1 MNHEY, CDR2 SMNVEV (reference sequence). The CDR3 loop spans 10 amino acids. The V gene lost 8 bases and the J gene lost 6 bases, with 7 bases spanning the gap. CDR3 DNA sequence: TGTGCCAGCCCCGGACATGGCTACACCTTC. Encoded protein: CASPGHGYTF.

V and J are TRBV10-2 and TRBJ2-7, with D perhaps TRBD1 or TRBD2 (5 bases each). Trimming removed 6 bases from V and 4 bases from J, with 22 bases in between. The CDR3 covers 16 residues. The germline CDR1 and CDR2 sequences are WSHSY and SAAADI. CDR3 nucleotide sequence: TGCGCCAGCAGAAGGGGTGGGAGTGGTGTACAGTACGAGCAGTACTTC. Protein sequence: CASRRGGSGVQYEQYF.

The V call is TRBV5-1, the J call TRBJ1-1; TRBD1 agrees at 8 bases. The CDR3 loop spans 13 amino acids. With V trimmed by 3 bases and J by 7 bases, 5 bases remained unmatched. The germline CDR1 and CDR2 sequences are SGHRS and YFSETQ. The DNA for the CDR3 is TGCGCCAGCAGCTCTACCGACAGGGGTGAAGCTTTCTTT. Encoded protein: CASSSTDRGEAFF.

The chain uses TRBV24-1 and TRBJ2-5; 12 positions agree with TRBD2. The CDR3 loop spans 17 amino acids. Per germline, CDR1 KGHDR and CDR2 SFDVKD. The V and J ends lost 3 bases and 1 base, in that order; junction bases with no gene match: 5. The DNA for the CDR3 is TGTGCCACCAGTGATGGAGGACTAGCGGGGAGCCAAGAGACCCAGTACTTC. Its protein product is CATSDGGLAGSQETQYF.

In this sample, this clone turned up once. The chain links TRBV5-1 to TRBJ2-7; D is unresolved. Germline assignment: CDR1 SGHRS and CDR2 YFSETQ. CDR3 length: 14 residues. The V end was cut by 4 bases, the J end by 3 bases, with 14 bases between. The CDR3 sequence is CASSPTALFYEQYF. CDR3 DNA sequence: TGCGCCAGCAGCCCAACAGCGCTCTTCTACGAGCAGTACTTC.

DNA for the CDR3: TGCAGCGTTTACGAGGGACTCGGTGGCTACACCTTC. It translates to CSVYEGLGGYTF. The V gene is TRBV29-1, the J gene TRBJ1-2; D might be TRBD1 (5 bases). CDR3 length equals 12 residues. CDR1 and CDR2 (germline): SQVTM, ANQGSEA. V gave up 5 bases and J gave up 7 bases, with 14 bases separating them.

V is TRBV3-1 (or the pseudogene TRBV3-2) and J is TRBJ2-1, with 10 positions matching TRBD2. CDR3 length: 14 residues. Germline-derived CDR1 and CDR2 are LGHDT and YNNKEL (reference sequence). Losses at the gene ends were 4 bases for V and 6 bases for J; bases not matched to a gene: 3. The CDR3 nucleotides are TGTGCCAGCAGCCCGGGACTAGCGCGCAATGAGCAGTTCTTC. Protein product: CASSPGLARNEQFF.

The rearrangement uses TRBV5-1 and TRBJ2-7, with D tentatively TRBD1 (6 bases). Germline lookup yields CDR1 SGHRS and CDR2 YFSETQ. The CDR3 totals 13 residues. Trimming removed 4 bases from V and 3 bases from J, with 11 bases in between. The CDR3 spells CASSLDRYYEQYF. The CDR3 bases are TGCGCCAGCAGCCTGGACAGATACTACGAGCAGTACTTC.

V gene TRBV19 combines with J gene TRBJ1-1; D remains ambiguous. V shed 7 bases and J shed 1 base, with 19 bases lying between them. Germline-derived CDR1 and CDR2 are LNHDA and SQIVND (reference sequence). This CDR3 spans 16 amino acids. The CDR3 region is CASIRRAGEENTEAFF. CDR3 nucleotides: TGTGCCAGTATCAGGAGGGCCGGGGAGGAGAACACTGAAGCTTTCTTT.

The chain recombines TRBV25-1 with TRBJ1-2; TRBD1 is a possible D gene (6 bases). V lost 9 bases and J lost 5, with 16 bases in between. This CDR3 is built from 13 residues. Germline CDR1 is MGHDK and CDR2 is SYGVNS. This CDR3 reads CASRDGQGYGYTF. The CDR3, as DNA: TGTGCCAGTCGGGACGGCCAGGGGTATGGCTACACCTTC.

The chain recombines TRBV7-9 with TRBJ1-1; TRBD1 might be the D (6 bases). V was pared by 5 bases and J by 3 bases, with 10 bases between. The V gene's germline CDR1 is SEHNR and CDR2 FQNEAQ (reference sequence). The CDR3 has 13 amino acids. The DNA of the CDR3 is TGTGCCAGCAGCAGGGGGACGGACACTGAAGCTTTCTTT. This translates into CASSRGTDTEAFF.

This clone came up once. The V and J genes are TRBV4-3 and TRBJ1-3, with D uncertain. The germline V gene has CDR1 LGHNA and CDR2 YSLEER. The CDR3 loop spans 16 amino acids. Trimming pared 3 bases from V and 0 bases from J, leaving 12 bases between. The CDR3 DNA sequence: TGCGCCAGCAGCCAGATAGGACGGACCTCTGGAAACACCATATATTTT. Protein: CASSQIGRTSGNTIYF.

This sequence joins TRBV5-5 and TRBJ1-2; 8 bases match TRBD1. V shed 4 bases, J shed 4 bases, and the junction held 12 bases outside the gene matches. The CDR3 totals 16 residues. The germline V gene has CDR1 SGHKS and CDR2 YYEKEE (reference sequence). CDR3 coding DNA: TGTGCCAGCAGCCCCAGCCCCATCACAGGGGGCTATGGCTACACCTTC. This translates into CASSPSPITGGYGYTF. Full variable domain (rest looked up from reference TRBV5-5 and TRBJ1-2): DAGVTQSPTHLIKTRGQQVTLRCSPISGHKSVSWYQQVLGQGPQFIFQYYEKEERGRGNFPDRFSARQFPNYSSELNVNALLLGDSALYLCASSPSPITGGYGYTFGSGTRLTVV.